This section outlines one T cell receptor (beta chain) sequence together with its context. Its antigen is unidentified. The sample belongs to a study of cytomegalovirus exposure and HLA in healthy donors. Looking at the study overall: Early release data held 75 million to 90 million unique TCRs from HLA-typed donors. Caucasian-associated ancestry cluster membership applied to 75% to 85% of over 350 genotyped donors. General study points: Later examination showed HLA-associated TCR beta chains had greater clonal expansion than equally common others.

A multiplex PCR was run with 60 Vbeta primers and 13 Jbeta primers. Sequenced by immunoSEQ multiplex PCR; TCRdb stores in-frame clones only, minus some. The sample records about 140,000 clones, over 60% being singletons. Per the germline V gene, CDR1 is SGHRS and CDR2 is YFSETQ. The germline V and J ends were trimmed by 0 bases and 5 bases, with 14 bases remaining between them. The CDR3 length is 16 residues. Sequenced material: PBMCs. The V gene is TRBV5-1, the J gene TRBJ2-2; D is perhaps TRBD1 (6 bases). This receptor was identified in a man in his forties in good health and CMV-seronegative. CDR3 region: CASSLGRLQGTGELFF. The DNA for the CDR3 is TGCGCCAGCAGCTTGGGCAGATTACAGGGAACCGGGGAGCTGTTTTTT.